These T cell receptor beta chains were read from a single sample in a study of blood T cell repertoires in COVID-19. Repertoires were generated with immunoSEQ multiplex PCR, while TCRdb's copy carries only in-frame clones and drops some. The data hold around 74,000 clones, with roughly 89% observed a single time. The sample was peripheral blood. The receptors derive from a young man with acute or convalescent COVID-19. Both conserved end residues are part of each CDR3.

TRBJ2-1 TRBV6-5 CASSLAGTSYNEQFF
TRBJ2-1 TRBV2 CASSRQGVGYNEQFF
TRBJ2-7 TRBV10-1 CASSTGGSSHEQYF
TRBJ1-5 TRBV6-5 CASSYSGTGNQPQHF
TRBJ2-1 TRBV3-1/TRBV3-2 CASSHGRTSGNYNEQFF
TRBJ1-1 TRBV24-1 CATSVQGGTEAFF
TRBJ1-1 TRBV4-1 CASSQEVPQGMNTEAFF
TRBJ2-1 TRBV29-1 CSVEWRDEQFF
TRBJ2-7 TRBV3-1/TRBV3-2 CASSQGPRPGYEQYF
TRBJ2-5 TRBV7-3 CASSSSGRGETQYF
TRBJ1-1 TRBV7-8 CASSTVGDNTEAFF
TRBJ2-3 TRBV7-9 CASSPGQGRNTQYF
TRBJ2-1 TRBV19 CASSIVAGDRWDEQFF
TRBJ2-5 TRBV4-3 CASSHILGQETQYF
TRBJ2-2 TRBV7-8 CASSPGTGWSGELFF
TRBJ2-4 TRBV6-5 CASSYNSASRVQYF
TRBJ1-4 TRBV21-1 CASLQGTNEKLFF
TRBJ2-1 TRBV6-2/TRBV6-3 CASSLGLFEQFF
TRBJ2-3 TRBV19 CASSIGGGTDTQYF
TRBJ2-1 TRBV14 CASSQGPFSGRRSNEQFF
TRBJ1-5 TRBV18 CASSLQGAGQPQHF
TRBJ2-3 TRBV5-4 CASSSGTARDTQYF
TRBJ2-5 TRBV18 CASSPTSGQETQYF
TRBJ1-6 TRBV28 CASSLNRVDSPLHF
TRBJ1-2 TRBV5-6 CASTRDRNNYGYTF
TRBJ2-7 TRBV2 CASTPNYEQYF
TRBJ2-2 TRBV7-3 CASSLKIAGGPGNTGELFF
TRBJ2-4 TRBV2 CASSGLGAGGPGDIQYF
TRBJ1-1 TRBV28 CASSSQIPDRGRTEAFF
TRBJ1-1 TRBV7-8 CASSLKLDSLTEAFF
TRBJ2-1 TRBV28 CASSFAGGPYNEQFF
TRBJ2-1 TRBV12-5 CASGFGRGLFF
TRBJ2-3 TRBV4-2 CASTSEQGGADTQYF
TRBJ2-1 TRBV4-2 CASSQEGRRNEQFF
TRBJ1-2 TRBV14 CASSHTGADYTF
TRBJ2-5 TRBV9 CASSVAPGGGDRTQYF
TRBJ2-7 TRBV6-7 CARGRGPYEQYF
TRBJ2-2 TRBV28 CASRAPGTGTGELFF
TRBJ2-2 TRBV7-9 CASSPPGLENTGELFF
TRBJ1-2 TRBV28 CASSPVGTGSDYGYTF
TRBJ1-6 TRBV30 CAWSASDRGNSPLHF
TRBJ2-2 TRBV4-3 CASSEAPLAGLGELFF
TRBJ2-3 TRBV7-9 CASNLGPGQDTDTQYF
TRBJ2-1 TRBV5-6 CASSSRDYYNEQFF
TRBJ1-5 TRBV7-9 CASSFGERTNQPQHF
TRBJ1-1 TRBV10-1 CASSQGQNTEAFF
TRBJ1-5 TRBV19 CASSIQAGQPQHF
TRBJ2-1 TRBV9 CASSVAGLLGNEQFF
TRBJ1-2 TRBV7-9 CASSNGILGNYGYTF
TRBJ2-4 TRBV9 CASSPWGGNGNDIQYF
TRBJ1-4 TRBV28 CASSLYTGKGGGEAEKLFF